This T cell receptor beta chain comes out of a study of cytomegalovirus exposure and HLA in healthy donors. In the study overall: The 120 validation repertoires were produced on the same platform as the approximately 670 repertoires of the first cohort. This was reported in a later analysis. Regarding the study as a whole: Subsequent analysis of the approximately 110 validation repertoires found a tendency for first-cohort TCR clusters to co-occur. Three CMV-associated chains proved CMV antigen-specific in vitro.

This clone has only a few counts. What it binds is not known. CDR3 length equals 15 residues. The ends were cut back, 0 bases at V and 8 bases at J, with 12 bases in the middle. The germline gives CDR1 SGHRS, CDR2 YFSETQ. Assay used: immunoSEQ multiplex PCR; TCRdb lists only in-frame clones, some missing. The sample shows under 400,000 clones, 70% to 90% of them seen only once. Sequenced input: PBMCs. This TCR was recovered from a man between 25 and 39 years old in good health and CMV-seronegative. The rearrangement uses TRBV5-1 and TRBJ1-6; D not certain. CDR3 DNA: TGCGCCAGCAGCTTGGAAGGCAGCCTAGATTCACCCCTCCACTTT. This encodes CASSLEGSLDSPLHF.